The 11 T cell receptor beta chains reported below all come from one sample, sequenced in a study of tumor-infiltrating lymphocytes in primary liver carcinoma. Making TCR beta cDNA involved roughly 0.55 ug total RNA and a constant-region primer. Three nested multiplex PCR rounds of slightly modified ARM-PCR generated TCR beta libraries. In the first two PCR rounds, TRBV1-TRBV30 forward primers were paired with a C-beta reverse primer, and each round lasted approximately 9 cycles. TCRdb re-called the multiplex PCR reads through MiXCR, storing one row per CDR3 protein. The sample has 300,000 to 350,000 distinct CDR3 sequences; less than 70% are singletons. Unsorted whole blood served as the source of blood RNA, and germline DNA was extracted as well. What was sequenced was peripheral blood. These receptors originate from a man aged 35-49 years with primary liver carcinoma and hepatitis B virus infection.

Comment on this clonotype: This could be a read error, since a much larger clone is one nucleotide away. This chain uses TRBV6-5 with TRBJ2-3; no reliable D call. There are 14 residues in the CDR3. The germline gives CDR1 MNHEY, CDR2 SVGAGI. The germline V and J ends were trimmed by 6 bases and 7 bases, with 17 bases remaining between them. The CDR3 spells CASSQLGFTYTQYF. The CDR3 DNA reads TGTGCCAGCAGCCAGTTAGGTTTTACATATACGCAGTATTTT.

About this clonotype itself: An end of the junction differs from the germline gene, which may be a read error. This sequence joins TRBV11-2 and TRBJ2-3; 8 nucleotides match TRBD2. The CDR3 runs to 16 residues. Germline assignment: CDR1 SGHAT and CDR2 FQNNGV. The DNA of the CDR3 is TGTACCAGCAGCATAAGCAGGACTAGCAGCACAGATACGCAGTATTTT. Its translation is CTSSISRTSSTDTQYF.

The chain carries TRBV11-2 and TRBJ2-1, with TRBD2 identical over 8 bases. Germline V gene lookup returns CDR1 SGHAT and CDR2 FQNNGV. The CDR3 spans 16 residues. The ends lost 5 bases at V and 9 bases at J; junction bases unmatched: 15. CDR3 sequence: CASSLLGGGSGTEQFF. Written as DNA, the CDR3 is TGTGCCAGCAGCCTGTTGGGAGGGGGTAGCGGGACTGAGCAGTTCTTC.

The chain is built from TRBV29-1 and TRBJ2-7; D is ambiguous. V lost 6 bases and J 10 bases, leaving 19 bases between the germline ends. CDR1 SQVTM and CDR2 ANQGSEA come from the germline V gene. This CDR3 region has 12 residues. The CDR3 DNA follows: TGCAGCGTAACGGGTCCTACCTACGTACAGTACTTC. Its protein product is CSVTGPTYVQYF.

Of note for this clonotype: Since a much larger clone is just one base distant, this may be a read error. J is TRBJ2-5 and V is TRBV12-3 or TRBV12-4, with D possibly TRBD2 on 6 matching bases. Trimming took 6 bases from V and 2 from J, leaving 22 bases between them. This CDR3 has 17 amino acids. The CDR3 region is CASSLGTGGAVQETQYF. Written as DNA, the CDR3 is TGTGCCAGCAGCCTTGGGACTGGCGGAGCTGTACAAGAGACCCAGTACTTC.

As to this clonotype: The junction does not match germline at one end; this may be a read error. This chain joins TRBV28 and TRBJ1-2; 9 bases map to TRBD1. Germline values: CDR1 MDHEN, CDR2 SYDVKM. This CDR3 has 11 residues. In DNA, the CDR3 is TGTGCCAGCAGTTTAGGGGACAGGGTTGATTTC. Residues: CASSLGDRVDF.

The chain is built from TRBV7-9 and TRBJ2-1; D not resolved. CDR1 SEHNR and CDR2 FQNEAQ come from the germline V gene (reference sequence). The CDR3 sequence is 14 residues long. V lost 1 base to trimming and J lost 5 bases, with 9 bases between them. CDR3 sequence reads: CASSLVTGNNEQFF. DNA for the CDR3: TGTGCCAGCAGCTTAGTCACCGGCAACAATGAGCAGTTCTTC.

Note on this clonotype: The conserved closing phenylalanine or tryptophan is absent in this CDR3, likely reflecting a read error. This rearrangement joins TRBV11-2 to TRBJ2-7, with D possibly matching TRBD2 (5 bases). The CDR3 length is 14 residues. Germline-derived CDR1 and CDR2 are SGHAT and FQNNGV. CDR3 bases: TGTGCAAGCAGCTTAGTACGACTAAACTACGAGCAGTACTTA. This sequence encodes CASSLVRLNYEQYL.

The rearrangement uses TRBV5-1 and TRBJ2-4; 7 bases match TRBD2. CDR3 size: 16 residues. J was trimmed by 1 base and V by 4 bases; bases with no gene match: 8. From germline, CDR1 is SGHRS and CDR2 YFSETQ. Here the CDR3 reads CASSLGGGSAKNIQYF. The CDR3 DNA is TGCGCCAGCAGCCTGGGGGGGGGAAGTGCCAAAAACATTCAGTACTTC.

This clonotype has just one count. This likely comes from a read error, as the CDR3 has no conserved phenylalanine or tryptophan at its end. The chain carries TRBV4-1 and TRBJ1-5, with D possibly matching TRBD1 (5 bases). The ends were cut back, 0 bases at V and 1 base at J, with 13 bases in the middle. CDR3 length equals 17 residues. The V gene's germline CDR1 is MGHRA and CDR2 YSYEKL. CDR3 protein: CASSQDRTGQSNQPQHL. The DNA of the CDR3 is TGCGCCAGCAGCCAAGATCGCACAGGACAAAGCAATCAGCCCCAGCATCTT.

As to this clonotype: The germline gene is not matched at one end of the junction; a read error may be the cause. This chain uses TRBV11-2 with TRBJ2-1; D call uncertain. This CDR3 has 13 amino acids. From germline, CDR1 is SGHAT and CDR2 FQNNGV. The chain's CDR3 is CASNLDRGREQFF. The CDR3 bases are TGTGCCAGCAACTTAGATCGAGGACGGGAGCAGTTCTTC.